Listed below are T cell receptor beta chains from one sample, sequenced in a study of cytomegalovirus exposure and HLA in healthy donors. Some clones are missing from TCRdb's copy, which holds only in-frame ones; the method was immunoSEQ multiplex PCR. The table lists about 180,000 clones, just under 80% of them singletons. Sequenced input: PBMCs. These receptors all stem from a woman between 45 and 65 years old in good health and CMV-seropositive. The CDR3 runs from the conserved cysteine through the conserved F or W. A D gene is named only where the DNA matches it firmly. The size entry is marked missing in some rows and otherwise reads once, few, many or a size class.

clone_size: NA
v_call: TRBV2
j_call: TRBJ1-4
d_call: TRBD1
cdr3_length: 13
cdr3_aa: CALGDRVDEKLFF
cdr3_nt: TGTGCCCTCGGGGACAGGGTTGATGAAAAACTGTTTTTT

clone_size: NA
v_call: TRBV7-7
j_call: TRBJ2-3
d_call: NA
cdr3_length: 15
cdr3_aa: CASSLVAGNTDTQYF
cdr3_nt: TGTGCTAGCAGCTTAGTCGCGGGAAACACAGATACGCAGTATTTT

clone_size: NA
v_call: TRBV7-8
j_call: TRBJ1-6
d_call: TRBD1
cdr3_length: 15
cdr3_aa: CASSLFNRGNSPLHF
cdr3_nt: TGTGCCAGCAGCTTATTTAACAGGGGTAATTCACCCCTCCACTTT

clone_size: NA
v_call: TRBV13
j_call: TRBJ2-5
d_call: TRBD1
cdr3_length: 16
cdr3_aa: CASSSGQGANRETQYF
cdr3_nt: TGTGCCAGCAGCTCTGGACAGGGGGCAAATCGAGAGACCCAGTACTTC

clone_size: NA
v_call: TRBV28
j_call: TRBJ1-3
d_call: NA
cdr3_length: 12
cdr3_aa: CASSFGAVTIYF
cdr3_nt: TGTGCCAGCAGTTTTGGTGCAGTCACCATATATTTT

clone_size: NA
v_call: TRBV28
j_call: TRBJ1-4
d_call: NA
cdr3_length: 16
cdr3_aa: CASSPLLAATNEKLFF
cdr3_nt: TGTGCCAGCAGTCCACTCCTAGCCGCGACTAATGAAAAACTGTTTTTT

clone_size: NA
v_call: TRBV9
j_call: TRBJ1-2
d_call: NA
cdr3_length: 13
cdr3_aa: CASSPNRVSGYTF
cdr3_nt: TGTGCCAGCAGCCCAAACAGGGTATCTGGCTACACCTTC

clone_size: NA
v_call: TRBV5-1
j_call: TRBJ1-4
d_call: NA
cdr3_length: 15
cdr3_aa: CASSDTQGYNEKLFF
cdr3_nt: TGCGCCAGCAGCGACACACAGGGCTACAATGAAAAACTGTTTTTT

clone_size: NA
v_call: TRBV30
j_call: TRBJ1-5
d_call: NA
cdr3_length: 15
cdr3_aa: CAWSPGFSGNQPQHF
cdr3_nt: TGTGCCTGGAGCCCGGGTTTCTCGGGCAATCAGCCCCAGCATTTT

clone_size: few
v_call: TRBV6-1
j_call: TRBJ2-3
d_call: TRBD2
cdr3_length: 15
cdr3_aa: CASFSRGLGRDTQYF
cdr3_nt: TGTGCCAGCTTCAGTAGAGGCCTCGGGAGGGATACGCAGTATTTT

clone_size: NA
v_call: TRBV21-1
j_call: TRBJ2-1
d_call: NA
cdr3_length: 16
cdr3_aa: CASSKGANSGRHEQFF
cdr3_nt: TGTGCCAGCAGCAAAGGGGCGAATAGCGGGCGACATGAGCAGTTCTTC

clone_size: NA
v_call: TRBV27
j_call: TRBJ2-3
d_call: TRBD2
cdr3_length: 16
cdr3_aa: CASSSLASGGFYAQYF
cdr3_nt: TGTGCCAGCAGCTCGCTTGCTAGCGGGGGGTTTTATGCGCAGTATTTT

clone_size: NA
v_call: TRBV5-4
j_call: TRBJ2-1
d_call: NA
cdr3_length: 14
cdr3_aa: CASSFLRDYNEQFF
cdr3_nt: TGTGCCAGCAGCTTCTTACGGGATTACAATGAGCAGTTCTTC

clone_size: NA
v_call: TRBV7-2
j_call: TRBJ1-1
d_call: NA
cdr3_length: 15
cdr3_aa: CASSLLGIMNTEAFF
cdr3_nt: TGTGCCAGCAGCTTATTGGGCATCATGAACACTGAAGCTTTCTTT

clone_size: NA
v_call: TRBV5-4
j_call: TRBJ1-1
d_call: NA
cdr3_length: 12
cdr3_aa: CASSPKDGEAFF
cdr3_nt: TGTGCCAGCAGCCCAAAGGATGGGGAGGCTTTCTTT

clone_size: NA
v_call: TRBV27
j_call: TRBJ2-7
d_call: NA
cdr3_length: 16
cdr3_aa: CASSFRSPSVSYEQYF
cdr3_nt: TGTGCCAGCAGTTTTCGCTCCCCTAGCGTCTCCTACGAGCAGTACTTC

clone_size: NA
v_call: TRBV7-9
j_call: TRBJ1-5
d_call: NA
cdr3_length: 15
cdr3_aa: CASSLEGRGNQPQHF
cdr3_nt: TGTGCCAGCAGCTTAGAGGGCAGGGGCAATCAGCCCCAGCATTTT

clone_size: once
v_call: TRBV7-2
j_call: TRBJ2-1
d_call: NA
cdr3_length: 12
cdr3_aa: CASSPGHNEQFF
cdr3_nt: TGTGCCAGCAGCCCAGGGCACAATGAGCAGTTCTTC

clone_size: NA
v_call: TRBV10-2
j_call: TRBJ1-6
d_call: NA
cdr3_length: 16
cdr3_aa: CASSESGQRNNSPLHF
cdr3_nt: TGCGCCAGCAGTGAGTCTGGACAGAGAAATAATTCACCCCTCCACTTT

clone_size: NA
v_call: TRBV19
j_call: TRBJ1-5
d_call: NA
cdr3_length: 18
cdr3_aa: CASSMASGTKYSNQPQHF
cdr3_nt: TGTGCCAGTAGTATGGCTTCGGGAACGAAATATAGCAATCAGCCCCAGCATTTT

clone_size: NA
v_call: TRBV5-1
j_call: TRBJ2-5
d_call: NA
cdr3_length: 12
cdr3_aa: CASSLKGETQYF
cdr3_nt: TGCGCCAGCAGCTTAAAGGGGGAGACCCAGTACTTC

clone_size: NA
v_call: TRBV21-1
j_call: TRBJ2-1
d_call: NA
cdr3_length: 17
cdr3_aa: CASSTPLRDRGNNEQFF
cdr3_nt: TGTGCCAGCAGCACACCCCTCCGGGACAGGGGCAACAATGAGCAGTTCTTC

clone_size: few
v_call: TRBV28
j_call: TRBJ2-3
d_call: TRBD1
cdr3_length: 16
cdr3_aa: CASSLLLGQTTDTQYF
cdr3_nt: TGTGCCAGCAGTTTACTGCTGGGACAGACCACAGATACGCAGTATTTT

clone_size: NA
v_call: TRBV10-3
j_call: TRBJ1-2
d_call: TRBD1
cdr3_length: 15
cdr3_aa: CAISEPTRDSYGYTF
cdr3_nt: TGTGCCATCAGTGAGCCCACCCGGGACAGTTATGGCTACACCTTC

clone_size: once
v_call: TRBV12-5
j_call: TRBJ2-5
d_call: TRBD2
cdr3_length: 18
cdr3_aa: CASGLITGLAGDQETQYF
cdr3_nt: TGTGCTAGTGGTTTGATCACCGGACTAGCGGGGGACCAAGAGACCCAGTACTTC

clone_size: once
v_call: TRBV5-4
j_call: TRBJ2-7
d_call: TRBD2
cdr3_length: 15
cdr3_aa: CASSSTSGFSYEQYF
cdr3_nt: TGTGCCAGCAGCTCGACTAGCGGTTTCTCCTACGAGCAGTACTTC

clone_size: NA
v_call: TRBV5-7
j_call: TRBJ1-2
d_call: TRBD1
cdr3_length: 15
cdr3_aa: CASSLARGANYGYTF
cdr3_nt: TGTGCCAGCAGCTTGGCCAGGGGGGCTAACTATGGCTACACCTTC

clone_size: NA
v_call: TRBV18
j_call: TRBJ2-7
d_call: TRBD1
cdr3_length: 16
cdr3_aa: CASSTGQGRGMGEQYF
cdr3_nt: TGTGCCAGCTCTACGGGACAGGGTAGGGGTATGGGCGAGCAGTACTTC

clone_size: NA
v_call: TRBV7-6
j_call: TRBJ2-3
d_call: TRBD1
cdr3_length: 17
cdr3_aa: CASSFWTGSASTDTQYF
cdr3_nt: TGTGCCAGCAGCTTCTGGACAGGGTCGGCTAGCACAGATACGCAGTATTTT

clone_size: NA
v_call: TRBV2
j_call: TRBJ2-7
d_call: NA
cdr3_length: 13
cdr3_aa: CASSATRSYEQYF
cdr3_nt: TGTGCCAGCAGTGCCACCCGGTCCTACGAGCAGTACTTC

clone_size: few
v_call: TRBV18
j_call: TRBJ2-7
d_call: TRBD1
cdr3_length: 15
cdr3_aa: CASSPRGTGLYEQYF
cdr3_nt: TGTGCCAGCTCACCTCGAGGGACAGGGTTGTACGAGCAGTACTTC

clone_size: NA
v_call: TRBV5-1
j_call: TRBJ2-3
d_call: NA
cdr3_length: 14
cdr3_aa: CASSLGALPDTQYF
cdr3_nt: TGCGCCAGCAGCTTGGGAGCCCTCCCAGATACGCAGTATTTT

clone_size: few
v_call: TRBV4-1
j_call: TRBJ1-1
d_call: NA
cdr3_length: 16
cdr3_aa: CASSPWGAGEDTEAFF
cdr3_nt: TGCGCCAGCAGCCCCTGGGGAGCAGGGGAAGATACTGAAGCTTTCTTT

clone_size: NA
v_call: TRBV9
j_call: TRBJ2-7
d_call: TRBD2
cdr3_length: 14
cdr3_aa: CASSLSGVLDEQYF
cdr3_nt: TGTGCCAGCAGCCTAAGCGGGGTCCTAGACGAGCAGTACTTC

clone_size: NA
v_call: TRBV28
j_call: TRBJ2-3
d_call: TRBD1
cdr3_length: 16
cdr3_aa: CASSSRAGGPGDTQYF
cdr3_nt: TGTGCCAGCAGTTCAAGAGCAGGGGGCCCGGGGGATACGCAGTATTTT

clone_size: few
v_call: TRBV5-6
j_call: TRBJ1-2
d_call: TRBD1
cdr3_length: 14
cdr3_aa: CASSLGTGNYGYTF
cdr3_nt: TGTGCCAGCAGCTTGGGGACAGGGAACTATGGCTACACCTTC

clone_size: NA
v_call: TRBV28
j_call: TRBJ2-7
d_call: NA
cdr3_length: 14
cdr3_aa: CAIGFPGRSYEQYF
cdr3_nt: TGTGCCATAGGATTTCCCGGCAGGTCCTACGAGCAGTACTTC

clone_size: NA
v_call: TRBV18
j_call: TRBJ1-1
d_call: TRBD1
cdr3_length: 15
cdr3_aa: CASSPRQGSNTEAFF
cdr3_nt: TGTGCCAGCTCACCCCGACAGGGCTCTAACACTGAAGCTTTCTTT

clone_size: once
v_call: TRBV5-8
j_call: TRBJ1-6
d_call: TRBD1
cdr3_length: 13
cdr3_aa: CASRQGYNSPLHF
cdr3_nt: TGTGCCAGTAGACAGGGGTATAATTCACCCCTCCACTTT

clone_size: NA
v_call: TRBV7-9
j_call: TRBJ1-1
d_call: NA
cdr3_length: 12
cdr3_aa: CSSSVRNTEAFF
cdr3_nt: TGTTCCAGCAGCGTCAGGAACACTGAAGCTTTCTTT

clone_size: NA
v_call: TRBV19
j_call: TRBJ2-7
d_call: TRBD1
cdr3_length: 15
cdr3_aa: CASSIIGGQVYEQYF
cdr3_nt: TGTGCCAGTAGTATAATCGGTGGACAGGTATACGAGCAGTACTTC

clone_size: NA
v_call: TRBV11-3
j_call: TRBJ2-7
d_call: NA
cdr3_length: 14
cdr3_aa: CASSLAGLGGEQYF
cdr3_nt: TGTGCCAGCAGCTTAGCGGGATTGGGCGGCGAGCAGTACTTC

clone_size: few
v_call: TRBV5-4
j_call: TRBJ2-3
d_call: NA
cdr3_length: 12
cdr3_aa: CASSLDRAAQYF
cdr3_nt: TGTGCCAGCAGCTTGGACAGGGCGGCGCAGTATTTT

clone_size: NA
v_call: TRBV7-6
j_call: TRBJ2-2
d_call: NA
cdr3_length: 15
cdr3_aa: CASSLETGDTGELFF
cdr3_nt: TGTGCCAGCAGCTTGGAGACAGGAGACACCGGGGAGCTGTTTTTT

clone_size: few
v_call: TRBV2
j_call: TRBJ2-1
d_call: TRBD2
cdr3_length: 15
cdr3_aa: CASSERAGARNEQFF
cdr3_nt: TGTGCCAGCAGTGAAAGGGCGGGAGCTCGCAATGAGCAGTTCTTC

clone_size: NA
v_call: TRBV9
j_call: TRBJ1-1
d_call: NA
cdr3_length: 14
cdr3_aa: CASSVSVGNTEAFF
cdr3_nt: TGTGCCAGCAGCGTCTCGGTCGGGAACACTGAAGCTTTCTTT

clone_size: NA
v_call: TRBV28
j_call: TRBJ2-6
d_call: NA
cdr3_length: 17
cdr3_aa: CASRLWTDDSGANVLTF
cdr3_nt: TGTGCCAGCAGGCTGTGGACAGACGACTCTGGGGCCAACGTCCTGACTTTC

clone_size: NA
v_call: TRBV19
j_call: TRBJ1-6
d_call: TRBD1
cdr3_length: 15
cdr3_aa: CASSISGQGVRPLHF
cdr3_nt: TGTGCCAGTAGTATTTCGGGGCAGGGGGTCAGACCCCTCCACTTT

clone_size: NA
v_call: TRBV28
j_call: TRBJ1-4
d_call: NA
cdr3_length: 13
cdr3_aa: CVSKGATNEKLFF
cdr3_nt: TGTGTTTCCAAGGGGGCAACTAATGAAAAACTGTTTTTT

clone_size: NA
v_call: TRBV7-9
j_call: TRBJ1-1
d_call: TRBD1
cdr3_length: 14
cdr3_aa: CASSSGQMNTEAFF
cdr3_nt: TGTGCCAGCAGCTCGGGACAGATGAACACTGAAGCTTTCTTT

clone_size: NA
v_call: TRBV6-6
j_call: TRBJ2-3
d_call: NA
cdr3_length: 13
cdr3_aa: CASSPPETDTQYF
cdr3_nt: TGTGCCAGCAGTCCCCCCGAGACAGATACGCAGTATTTT